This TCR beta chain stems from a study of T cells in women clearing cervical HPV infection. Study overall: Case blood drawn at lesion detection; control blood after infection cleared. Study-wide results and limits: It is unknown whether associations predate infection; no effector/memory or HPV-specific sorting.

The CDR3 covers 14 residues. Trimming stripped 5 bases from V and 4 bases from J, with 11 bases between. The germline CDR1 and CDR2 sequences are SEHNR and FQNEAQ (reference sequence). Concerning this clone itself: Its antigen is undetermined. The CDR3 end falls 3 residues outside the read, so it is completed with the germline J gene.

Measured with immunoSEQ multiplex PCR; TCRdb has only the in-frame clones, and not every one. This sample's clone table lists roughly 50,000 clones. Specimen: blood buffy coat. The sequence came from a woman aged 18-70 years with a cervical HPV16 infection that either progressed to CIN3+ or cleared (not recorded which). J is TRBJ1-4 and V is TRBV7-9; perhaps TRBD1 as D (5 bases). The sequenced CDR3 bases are TGTGCCAGCAGCAGGGACTTAGATAATGAAAAA. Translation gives CASSRDLDNEK. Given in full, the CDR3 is CASSRDLDNEKLFF.